The T cell receptor beta chain described here comes from a study of technical replicates of blood from several donors. V dropped 4 bases and J dropped 5 bases, with 11 bases sitting between them. The CDR3 totals 14 residues. The V gene's germline CDR1 is LGHNT and CDR2 FRNRAP. Using immunoSEQ multiplex PCR, the repertoire was profiled, and TCRdb retains in-frame clones only, with some absent. The sample contains 65,000 to 95,000 clones, 70% to 90% of which appear only once. V usage is TRBV12-5 and J usage is TRBJ1-4; D possibly corresponds to TRBD1 (5 bases). This sequence originates from a human donor in good health. Some clones in this sample may be carry-over from other donors' samples. Material: PBMCs. CDR3 residues: CASGSTEINEKLFF. The CDR3, as DNA: TGTGCTAGTGGTTCGACAGAGATCAATGAAAAACTGTTTTTT.